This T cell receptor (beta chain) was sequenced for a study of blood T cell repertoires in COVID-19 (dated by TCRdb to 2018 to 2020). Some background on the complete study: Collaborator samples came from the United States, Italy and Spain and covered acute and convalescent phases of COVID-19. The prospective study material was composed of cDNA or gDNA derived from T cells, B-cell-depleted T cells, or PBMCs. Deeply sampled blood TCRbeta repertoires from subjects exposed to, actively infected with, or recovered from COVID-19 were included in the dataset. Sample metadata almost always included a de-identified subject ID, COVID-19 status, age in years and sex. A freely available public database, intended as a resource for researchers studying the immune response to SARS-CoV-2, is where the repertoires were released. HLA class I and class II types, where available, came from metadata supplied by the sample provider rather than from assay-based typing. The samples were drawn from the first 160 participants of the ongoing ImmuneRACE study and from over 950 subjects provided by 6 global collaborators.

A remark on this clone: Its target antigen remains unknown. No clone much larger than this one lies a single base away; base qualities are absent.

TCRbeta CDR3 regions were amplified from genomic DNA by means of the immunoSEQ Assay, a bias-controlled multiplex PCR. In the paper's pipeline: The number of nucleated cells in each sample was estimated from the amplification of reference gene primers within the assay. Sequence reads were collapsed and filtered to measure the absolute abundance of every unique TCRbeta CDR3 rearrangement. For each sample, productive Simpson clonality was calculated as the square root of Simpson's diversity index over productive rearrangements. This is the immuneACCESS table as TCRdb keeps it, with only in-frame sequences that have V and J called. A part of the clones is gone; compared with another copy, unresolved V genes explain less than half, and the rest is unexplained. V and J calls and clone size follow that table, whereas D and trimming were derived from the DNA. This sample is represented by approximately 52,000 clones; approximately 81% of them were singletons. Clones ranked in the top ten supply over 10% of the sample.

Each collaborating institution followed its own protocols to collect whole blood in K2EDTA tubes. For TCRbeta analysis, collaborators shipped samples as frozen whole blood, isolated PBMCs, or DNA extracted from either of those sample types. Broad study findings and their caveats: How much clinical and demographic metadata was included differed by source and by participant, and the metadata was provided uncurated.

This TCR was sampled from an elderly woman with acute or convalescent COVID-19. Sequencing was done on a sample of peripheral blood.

CDR3 reads: CASSIRGANTGELFF. The nucleotide sequence reads TGTGCCAGCAGCATAAGGGGTGCGAACACCGGGGAGCTGTTTTTT. This chain joins TRBV3-1 (or the pseudogene TRBV3-2) to TRBJ2-2; TRBD1 could be the D gene, as 5 bases match. V is shortened by 5 bases, J by 0 bases, and the region joining them spans 10 bases. The CDR3 runs 15 residues from the cysteine to the phenylalanine. CDR3 DNA is the only sequence kept; it has 45 bases, read in frame from the first base. CDR1 LGHDT and CDR2 YNNKEL are derived from the germline V gene (reference sequence).